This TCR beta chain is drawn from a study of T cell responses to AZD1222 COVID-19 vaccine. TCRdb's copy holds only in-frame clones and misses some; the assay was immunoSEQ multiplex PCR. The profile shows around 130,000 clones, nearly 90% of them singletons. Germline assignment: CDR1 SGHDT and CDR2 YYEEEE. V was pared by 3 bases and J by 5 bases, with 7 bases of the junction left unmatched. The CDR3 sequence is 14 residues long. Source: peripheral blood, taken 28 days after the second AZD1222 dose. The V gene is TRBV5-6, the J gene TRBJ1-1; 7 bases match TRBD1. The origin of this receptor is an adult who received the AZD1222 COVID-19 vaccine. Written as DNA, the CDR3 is TGTGCCAGCAGCTCGAGGGGGCGCGGGACTGAAGCTTTCTTT. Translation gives CASSSRGRGTEAFF.